A selection of T cell receptor beta chains follows, all from one sample in a study of early T cells in non-severe SARS-CoV-2 infection. TCRdb called the 5' RACE reads again in MiXCR, with one record for every CDR3 protein. The table shows 80,000 or so distinct CDR3 sequences, with 11% occurring only once. Sequenced material: whole blood, taken at baseline. The receptor source for this set is an adult who was a healthcare worker with PCR-confirmed SARS-CoV-2 infection or an uninfected control (not recorded which). Both conserved end residues are part of each CDR3. Fields, in order: clone size, CDR3 length, D gene, J gene, V gene, CDR3 protein, CDR3 DNA. D genes are given only for firm matches. Not all rows give a size; the values are once, few, many and, for expanded clones, a class.

size: .; length: 13; D: .; J: TRBJ2-7; V: TRBV4-2; CDR3: CASSQVDGYEQYF; DNA: TGTGCCAGCAGCCAAGTGGACGGCTACGAGCAGTACTTC
size: few; length: 17; D: .; J: TRBJ2-1; V: TRBV4-2; CDR3: CASSQDWRRYTYNEQFF; DNA: TGTGCCAGCAGCCAAGATTGGAGACGGTACACCTACAATGAGCAGTTCTTC
size: .; length: 14; D: .; J: TRBJ1-2; V: TRBV28; CDR3: CASSLPGDTYGYTF; DNA: TGTGCCAGCAGTTTACCAGGCGACACCTATGGCTACACCTTC
size: many; length: 13; D: .; J: TRBJ2-5; V: TRBV6-4; CDR3: CASSARIWETQYF; DNA: TGTGCCAGCAGTGCTAGGATTTGGGAGACCCAGTACTTC
size: many; length: 14; D: .; J: TRBJ2-1; V: TRBV2; CDR3: CASSLVSSYNEQFF; DNA: TGTGCCAGCAGTTTAGTGAGCTCCTACAATGAGCAGTTCTTC
size: .; length: 14; D: .; J: TRBJ2-2; V: TRBV29-1; CDR3: CSGAGRLNTGELFF; DNA: TGCAGCGGGGCGGGCAGGCTGAACACCGGGGAGCTGTTTTTT
size: many; length: 13; D: .; J: TRBJ2-1; V: TRBV6-4; CDR3: CASATRTEGEQFF; DNA: TGTGCCAGCGCAACCCGGACAGAGGGTGAGCAGTTCTTC
size: .; length: 15; D: .; J: TRBJ1-1; V: TRBV6-1; CDR3: CASIGIWTANTEAFF; DNA: TGTGCCAGCATCGGCATCTGGACCGCGAACACTGAAGCTTTCTTT
size: .; length: 13; D: TRBD1; J: TRBJ1-6; V: TRBV7-9; CDR3: CASSRPGGSPLHF; DNA: TGTGCCAGCAGCAGACCAGGGGGCTCACCCCTCCACTTT
size: many; length: 15; D: TRBD1; J: TRBJ1-1; V: TRBV7-8; CDR3: CASSPGTGPNTEAFF; DNA: TGTGCCAGCAGCCCGGGGACAGGGCCGAACACTGAAGCTTTCTTT
size: .; length: 12; D: TRBD1; J: TRBJ2-7; V: TRBV4-3; CDR3: CASGGQGSEQYF; DNA: TGCGCCAGTGGAGGACAGGGTAGCGAGCAGTACTTC
size: many; length: 16; D: .; J: TRBJ2-3; V: TRBV11-2; CDR3: CASSSKWGGDTDTQYF; DNA: TGTGCCAGCAGCTCGAAATGGGGCGGGGACACAGATACGCAGTATTTT
size: few; length: 14; D: TRBD1; J: TRBJ2-5; V: TRBV28; CDR3: CASSFQQGYETQYF; DNA: TGTGCCAGCAGTTTCCAACAGGGGTATGAGACCCAGTACTTC
size: few; length: 15; D: .; J: TRBJ2-3; V: TRBV9; CDR3: CASSVGTLGSDTQYF; DNA: TGTGCCAGCAGCGTAGGAACCCTCGGGTCAGATACGCAGTATTTT
size: once; length: 17; D: .; J: TRBJ2-4; V: TRBV20-1; CDR3: CSARDNSRNFPKNIQYF; DNA: TGCAGTGCTAGAGACAACAGCCGAAACTTTCCCAAAAACATTCAGTACTTC
size: .; length: 13; D: .; J: TRBJ2-7; V: TRBV20-1; CDR3: CSARERSSYEQYF; DNA: TGCAGTGCTAGAGAACGGTCCTCCTACGAGCAGTACTTC
size: many; length: 14; D: .; J: TRBJ2-1; V: TRBV6-6; CDR3: CASSYQGRDNEQFF; DNA: TGTGCCAGCAGTTATCAGGGACGGGACAATGAGCAGTTCTTC
size: many; length: 13; D: .; J: TRBJ1-2; V: TRBV2; CDR3: CASRPPNEDGYTF; DNA: TGTGCCAGCAGGCCGCCCAATGAGGATGGCTACACCTTC
size: .; length: 17; D: .; J: TRBJ2-6; V: TRBV6-6; CDR3: CASRKGMRSSGANVLTF; DNA: TGTGCCAGCAGAAAAGGGATGCGTAGCTCTGGGGCCAACGTCCTGACTTTC
size: .; length: 14; D: .; J: TRBJ2-4; V: TRBV28; CDR3: CASRPERAKNIQYF; DNA: TGTGCCAGCAGGCCAGAGAGGGCCAAAAACATTCAGTACTTC
size: .; length: 16; D: .; J: TRBJ1-1; V: TRBV12-3/TRBV12-4; CDR3: CASSLGTGAHGTEAFF; DNA: TGTGCCAGCAGTTTAGGGACCGGGGCCCACGGCACTGAAGCTTTCTTT
size: .; length: 14; D: .; J: TRBJ2-1; V: TRBV28; CDR3: CATLEGSSYNEQFF; DNA: TGTGCCACTCTCGAGGGGAGCTCCTACAATGAGCAGTTCTTC
size: .; length: 17; D: TRBD1; J: TRBJ2-1; V: TRBV11-2; CDR3: CASSLKSPDRVGNEQFF; DNA: TGTGCCAGCAGCCTAAAAAGCCCGGACAGGGTCGGCAATGAGCAGTTCTTC
size: few; length: 12; D: TRBD1; J: TRBJ1-2; V: TRBV20-1; CDR3: CSAPRTGPGYTF; DNA: TGCAGTGCTCCCCGGACAGGGCCTGGCTACACCTTC
size: .; length: 16; D: .; J: TRBJ1-1; V: TRBV20-1; CDR3: CSADPQGSTLNTEAFF; DNA: TGCAGTGCCGATCCACAGGGATCAACCTTGAACACTGAAGCTTTCTTT
size: many; length: 14; D: .; J: TRBJ2-4; V: TRBV21-1; CDR3: CASTETGGAGIQYF; DNA: TGTGCCAGCACCGAAACAGGGGGCGCTGGCATTCAGTACTTC
size: few; length: 15; D: TRBD1; J: TRBJ1-1; V: TRBV6-5; CDR3: CASRKSGTVSTEAFF; DNA: TGTGCCAGCCGTAAATCCGGGACAGTAAGCACTGAAGCTTTCTTT
size: few; length: 16; D: .; J: TRBJ2-3; V: TRBV10-3; CDR3: CAISERGANLRDTQYF; DNA: TGTGCCATCAGTGAGCGGGGGGCCAACTTGAGGGATACGCAGTATTTT
size: .; length: 14; D: .; J: TRBJ2-4; V: TRBV21-1; CDR3: CASSKEWEGCIQYF; DNA: TGTGCCAGCAGCAAAGAATGGGAGGGATGCATTCAGTACTTC
size: many; length: 17; D: .; J: TRBJ1-6; V: TRBV7-2; CDR3: CASSLLSGDRYNSPLHF; DNA: TGTGCCAGCAGCTTACTCTCAGGGGACCGATATAATTCACCCCTCCACTTT
size: many; length: 15; D: TRBD1; J: TRBJ1-6; V: TRBV7-8; CDR3: CASLQHRDSDSPLHF; DNA: TGTGCCAGCCTTCAGCACCGGGACAGCGATTCACCCCTCCACTTT
size: many; length: 16; D: .; J: TRBJ2-1; V: TRBV3-1; CDR3: CASSQDWATEYNEQFF; DNA: TGTGCCAGCAGCCAAGATTGGGCGACAGAGTACAATGAGCAGTTCTTC
size: many; length: 14; D: .; J: TRBJ1-1; V: TRBV10-3; CDR3: CAISGMQVNTEAFF; DNA: TGTGCCATCAGTGGTATGCAGGTGAACACTGAAGCTTTCTTT
size: few; length: 16; D: TRBD1; J: TRBJ1-4; V: TRBV12-3/TRBV12-4; CDR3: CASSWTGDATNEKLFF; DNA: TGTGCCAGCTCCTGGACAGGGGACGCAACTAATGAAAAACTGTTTTTT
size: .; length: 14; D: .; J: TRBJ2-1; V: TRBV5-1; CDR3: CASSFEGQDNEQFF; DNA: TGCGCCAGCAGCTTCGAGGGGCAGGACAATGAGCAGTTCTTC
size: few; length: 16; D: .; J: TRBJ1-3; V: TRBV28; CDR3: CASSATTERSGNTIYF; DNA: TGTGCCAGCAGTGCAACGACAGAACGCTCTGGAAACACCATATATTTT
size: many; length: 16; D: TRBD2; J: TRBJ2-3; V: TRBV7-3; CDR3: CASSFTLAGPTDTQYF; DNA: TGTGCCAGCAGCTTTACACTAGCGGGGCCCACAGATACGCAGTATTTT
size: few; length: 13; D: .; J: TRBJ2-3; V: TRBV20-1; CDR3: CSARDLNTSPAYF; DNA: TGCAGTGCTAGAGATCTAAACACCTCCCCGGCGTATTTT
size: many; length: 15; D: .; J: TRBJ2-1; V: TRBV5-5; CDR3: CASSPELRGYNEQFF; DNA: TGTGCCAGCAGCCCTGAGTTGCGGGGCTACAATGAGCAGTTCTTC
size: .; length: 17; D: TRBD2; J: TRBJ2-3; V: TRBV7-3; CDR3: CASSLSVAGGPTDTQYF; DNA: TGTGCCAGCAGCTTATCCGTAGCGGGGGGACCCACAGATACGCAGTATTTT
size: .; length: 14; D: .; J: TRBJ2-7; V: TRBV29-1; CDR3: CSVEVSGASYEQYF; DNA: TGCAGCGTTGAAGTATCGGGGGCCTCCTACGAGCAGTACTTC
size: many; length: 15; D: .; J: TRBJ2-5; V: TRBV7-9; CDR3: CASSKAGGNSGTQYF; DNA: TGTGCCAGCAGCAAGGCAGGGGGGAATTCAGGGACCCAGTACTTC
size: few; length: 17; D: TRBD1; J: TRBJ2-2; V: TRBV5-1; CDR3: CASGRNTGVGGTGELFF; DNA: TGCGCCAGCGGGCGGAATACAGGGGTAGGAGGCACCGGGGAGCTGTTTTTT
size: many; length: 13; D: .; J: TRBJ2-5; V: TRBV19; CDR3: CASSTDSQETQYF; DNA: TGTGCCAGTAGTACAGACTCCCAAGAGACCCAGTACTTC
size: few; length: 14; D: TRBD2; J: TRBJ2-5; V: TRBV20-1; CDR3: CSASSRGAQETQYF; DNA: TGCAGTGCTAGTTCGCGGGGGGCCCAAGAGACCCAGTACTTC
size: few; length: 13; D: .; J: TRBJ1-1; V: TRBV15; CDR3: CATSSRVGPEAFF; DNA: TGTGCCACCAGTAGCCGGGTCGGCCCTGAAGCTTTCTTT
size: many; length: 15; D: .; J: TRBJ2-3; V: TRBV11-2; CDR3: CASSLVVGVLDTQYF; DNA: TGTGCCAGCAGCTTAGTGGTGGGGGTTTTAGATACGCAGTATTTT
size: few; length: 16; D: .; J: TRBJ1-1; V: TRBV4-1; CDR3: CASSQDGEGSSPEAFF; DNA: TGCGCCAGCAGCCAAGATGGAGAGGGCTCGAGCCCTGAAGCTTTCTTT
size: .; length: 14; D: TRBD2; J: TRBJ2-3; V: TRBV29-1; CDR3: CSVCSGSATDTQYF; DNA: TGCAGCGTCTGTAGCGGGTCGGCGACAGATACGCAGTATTTT
size: few; length: 11; D: .; J: TRBJ1-1; V: TRBV29-1; CDR3: CSVGGGTEAFF; DNA: TGCAGCGTGGGCGGGGGGACTGAAGCTTTCTTT
size: few; length: 12; D: .; J: TRBJ2-7; V: TRBV6-2/TRBV6-3; CDR3: CASKTVSYEQYF; DNA: TGTGCCAGCAAAACAGTCTCCTACGAGCAGTACTTC
size: few; length: 15; D: .; J: TRBJ1-1; V: TRBV5-1; CDR3: CASSPDSRMNTEAFF; DNA: TGCGCCAGCAGCCCGGACAGTCGAATGAACACTGAAGCTTTCTTT
size: .; length: 17; D: .; J: TRBJ1-1; V: TRBV28; CDR3: CASDISGVTNGLTEAFF; DNA: TGTGCCAGCGACATTAGCGGGGTAACAAACGGACTCACTGAAGCTTTCTTT
size: many; length: 15; D: .; J: TRBJ1-4; V: TRBV7-9; CDR3: CASSLSLGGGEKLFF; DNA: TGTGCCAGCAGCTTAAGTCTAGGAGGTGGAGAAAAACTGTTTTTT
size: .; length: 13; D: .; J: TRBJ2-6; V: TRBV29-1; CDR3: CSVAASGANVLTF; DNA: TGCAGCGTTGCGGCCTCTGGGGCCAACGTCCTGACTTTC